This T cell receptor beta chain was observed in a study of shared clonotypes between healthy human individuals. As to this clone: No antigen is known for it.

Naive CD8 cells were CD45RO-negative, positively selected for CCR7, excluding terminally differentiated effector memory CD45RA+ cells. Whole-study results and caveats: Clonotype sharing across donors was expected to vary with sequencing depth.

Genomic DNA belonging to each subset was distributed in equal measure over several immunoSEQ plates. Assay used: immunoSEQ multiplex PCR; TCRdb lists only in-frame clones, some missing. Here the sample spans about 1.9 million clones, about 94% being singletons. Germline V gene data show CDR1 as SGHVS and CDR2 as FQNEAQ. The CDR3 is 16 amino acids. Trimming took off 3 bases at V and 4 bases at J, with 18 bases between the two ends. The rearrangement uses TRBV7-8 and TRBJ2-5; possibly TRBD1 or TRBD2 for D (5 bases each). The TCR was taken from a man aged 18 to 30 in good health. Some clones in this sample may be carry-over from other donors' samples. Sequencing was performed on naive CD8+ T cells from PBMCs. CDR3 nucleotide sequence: TGTGCCAGCAGCTTGGTGGTAGGGGCCGCGGGAGAGACCCAGTACTTC. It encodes CASSLVVGAAGETQYF.